This T cell receptor (beta chain) was identified in a study of memory B cells and T cells in multiple sclerosis. After stimulus-free culture, autoproliferating CFSE-dim and non-proliferating CFSE-high T cells were sequenced separately. 5x10^7 CFSE-labeled PBMCs were cultured around 7 days unstimulated, then replicate wells were pooled. CFSE at approximately 0.5 uM labeled the PBMCs, which were then cultured unstimulated. General study findings and limits: Compartments had unequal clone-set sizes, affecting shared clonotype counts.

Data came from immunoSEQ multiplex PCR; TCRdb stores just in-frame clones and leaves some out. Here the sample spans around 50,000 clones, 82% being singletons. A few counts support this clone. As yet, its antigen is unknown. This sequence was found in a human donor with multiple sclerosis. Material: PBMCs from blood kept in culture.

The CDR3 DNA sequence: TGCGCCAGCAGCTTGGAGGCTAGCGGGATGCGCCAAGAGACCCAGTACTTC. It codes for CASSLEASGMRQETQYF. The chain uses TRBV5-1 and TRBJ2-5; 9 bases fit TRBD2. Trimming at V came to 0 bases and at J to 1 base, leaving 7 bases not matched to a gene. The CDR3 sequence is 17 residues long. CDR1 and CDR2 from the germline V gene are SGHRS and YFSETQ.